These T cell receptor beta chains were read from a single sample in a study of T cells in localized non-small cell lung cancer. Assay: immunoSEQ multiplex PCR; the TCRdb copy retains only in-frame clones and omits some. The data hold 25,000 to 35,000 clones, with roughly nine tenths observed a single time. Sequenced material: peripheral blood, taken before any cancer treatment. These receptors originate from a female donor of 60 years or more with stage I lung adenocarcinoma. The conserved cysteine and the conserved F or W are not part of the CDR3 here. Clone size appears in some rows only: once, few, many, or a class for an expanded clone.

cdr3_length | j_call | v_call | clone_size | cdr3_aa
15 | TRBJ2-2 | TRBV18 | NA | ASSPSLAGANTGELF
9 | TRBJ2-7 | TRBV5-6 | NA | ASSLGYEQY
11 | TRBJ1-3 | TRBV4-3 | NA | ASSRDRGNTIY
11 | TRBJ2-7 | TRBV6-1 | NA | ASRGQHPTGQY
11 | TRBJ2-5 | TRBV5-1 | NA | ASSFGVGETQY
13 | TRBJ2-7 | TRBV6-1 | NA | ASSEAMGQGYEQY
12 | TRBJ1-1 | TRBV7-8 | NA | ASSRQGRDTEAF
13 | TRBJ2-5 | TRBV9 | NA | ASSARWDRGETQY
13 | TRBJ2-6 | TRBV2 | once | ASSEEGSGANVLT
12 | TRBJ1-2 | TRBV30 | NA | AWSGQGPIYGYT
12 | TRBJ1-2 | TRBV5-1 | NA | ASRPGQGVYGYT
12 | TRBJ2-3 | TRBV6-6 | NA | ASSPGQGPDTQY
14 | TRBJ1-4 | TRBV4-2 | NA | ASSQDGGSGNEKLF
16 | TRBJ2-4 | TRBV19 | NA | ASSKGGLGGTAKNIQY
12 | TRBJ2-7 | TRBV6-6 | NA | ASSYRLAEDEQY
14 | TRBJ1-3 | TRBV10-3 | NA | AISETGDVSGNTIY
11 | TRBJ1-2 | TRBV5-6 | NA | ASSQPGNYGYT
13 | TRBJ2-7 | TRBV6-1 | NA | ASSAAGHHSYEQY
12 | TRBJ1-1 | TRBV5-7 | NA | ASSLVSGEAEAF
12 | TRBJ1-5 | TRBV25-1 | NA | ASSGATGTQPQH
16 | TRBJ2-3 | TRBV28 | NA | ASSRAGGTRFSTDTQY
11 | TRBJ2-7 | TRBV10-3 | NA | AISVFESYEQY
12 | TRBJ2-7 | TRBV7-3 | NA | ASSGGATHYEQY
13 | TRBJ2-7 | TRBV4-2 | NA | ASSQDWSSGYEQY
11 | TRBJ2-3 | TRBV5-1 | once | ASSLQGEDTQY
11 | TRBJ1-2 | TRBV6-5 | NA | ASSPTGTYGYT
10 | TRBJ2-1 | TRBV4-1 | NA | ASSQRANEQF
12 | TRBJ2-5 | TRBV28 | once | ASSFISGIETQY
13 | TRBJ2-3 | TRBV18 | NA | ASSPRDRGTDTQY
14 | TRBJ2-3 | TRBV11-2 | NA | ASSLGGGTSTDTQY
12 | TRBJ2-3 | TRBV5-4 | NA | ASSLSQGADTQY
12 | TRBJ1-1 | TRBV5-1 | NA | ASSTGQENTEAF
14 | TRBJ2-1 | TRBV5-4 | NA | ASSLKAREGYNEQF
14 | TRBJ2-3 | TRBV11-2 | NA | ASSSPAGGSTDTQY
12 | TRBJ2-3 | TRBV9 | NA | ASSPRGTTDTQY
11 | TRBJ1-2 | TRBV7-9 | few | ASSRDTNYGYT
14 | TRBJ2-2 | TRBV5-4 | NA | ASSPRLASGTGELF
16 | TRBJ2-3 | TRBV30 | NA | AWSVQLRDVGGTDTQY
15 | TRBJ2-1 | TRBV7-2 | NA | ASRAPGTGSSYNEQF
8 | TRBJ2-7 | TRBV20-1 | few | SAGTYEQY
12 | TRBJ2-7 | TRBV6-6 | NA | ASSQPLAGTRRY
8 | TRBJ1-1 | TRBV2 | NA | ASSLLWAF
10 | TRBJ2-1 | TRBV7-9 | once | ASSLGTDEQF
13 | TRBJ2-5 | TRBV5-8 | NA | ASSLRLLGSETQY
11 | TRBJ2-1 | TRBV6-5 | NA | ASSTGLFGEQF